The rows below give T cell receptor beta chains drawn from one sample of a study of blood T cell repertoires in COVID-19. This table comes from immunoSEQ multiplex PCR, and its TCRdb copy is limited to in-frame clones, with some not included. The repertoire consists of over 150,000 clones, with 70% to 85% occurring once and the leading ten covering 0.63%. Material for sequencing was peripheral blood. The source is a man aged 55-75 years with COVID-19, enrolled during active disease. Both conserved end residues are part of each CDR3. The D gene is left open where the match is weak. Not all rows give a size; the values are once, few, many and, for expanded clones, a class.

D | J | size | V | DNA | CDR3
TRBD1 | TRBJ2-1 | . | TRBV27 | TGTGCCAGCTCCTCTTCTAAGCAGGGGGTCGGCGGATATACCTACAATGAGCAGTTCTTC | CASSSSKQGVGGYTYNEQFF
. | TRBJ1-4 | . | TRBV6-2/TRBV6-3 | TGTGCCAGCAGTACCCGGGACAACAATGAAAAACTGTTTTTT | CASSTRDNNEKLFF
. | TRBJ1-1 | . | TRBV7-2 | TGTGCCAGCAGCTTAGGGGGTGGACAGACGAACACTGAAGCTTTCTTT | CASSLGGGQTNTEAFF
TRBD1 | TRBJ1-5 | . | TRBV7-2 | TGTGCCAGCAGCCCGGGACAGGCCTACAATCAGCCCCAGCATTTT | CASSPGQAYNQPQHF
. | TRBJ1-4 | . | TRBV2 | TGTGCCAGCAGGGCGCAGGGCCTCGATAATGAAAAACTGTTTTTT | CASRAQGLDNEKLFF
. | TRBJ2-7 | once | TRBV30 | TGTGCCTGGAGAAGGGGGGGGGAGCAGTACTTC | CAWRRGGEQYF
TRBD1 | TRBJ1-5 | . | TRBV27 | TGTGCCAGCAGTTCCACAACAGGGGGACGGCAGCCCCAGCATTTT | CASSSTTGGRQPQHF
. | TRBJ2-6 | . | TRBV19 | TGTGCCAGTAGTAAACAGGACTCTGGGGCCAACGTCCTGACTTTC | CASSKQDSGANVLTF
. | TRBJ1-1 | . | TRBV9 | TGTGCCAGCAGCGTTTCCCACCGGACAGCAAATGAAGCTTTCTTT | CASSVSHRTANEAFF
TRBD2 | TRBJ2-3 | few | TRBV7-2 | TGTGCCAGCAGCTTAGGTAGGGCGGGGGGGCCGAAAGATACGCAGTATTTT | CASSLGRAGGPKDTQYF
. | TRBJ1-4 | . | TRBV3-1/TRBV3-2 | TGTGCCAGCAGCCAAAATTTGGGAGGGGAAAAACTGTTTTTT | CASSQNLGGEKLFF
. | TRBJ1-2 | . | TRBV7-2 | TGTGCCAGCAGCTTAGGGCTGGGGGGGGCGATTTACGGCTACACCTTC | CASSLGLGGAIYGYTF
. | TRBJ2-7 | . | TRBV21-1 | TGTGCCAGCAGCAAACGGGGGACTAGCGGGAGGGCGAGATACGAGCAGTACTTC | CASSKRGTSGRARYEQYF
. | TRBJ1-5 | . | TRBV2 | TGTGCCAGCAGTGTCGGACAGACTAGCAATCAGCCCCAGCATTTT | CASSVGQTSNQPQHF
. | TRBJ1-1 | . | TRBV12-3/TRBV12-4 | TGTGCCAGCAGTTTCTACCAGGCACCAGGAACTTTCTTT | CASSFYQAPGTFF
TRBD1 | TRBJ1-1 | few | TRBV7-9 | TGTGCCAGCAGTCCCACACAGGGGAAGAACACTGAAGCTTTCTTT | CASSPTQGKNTEAFF
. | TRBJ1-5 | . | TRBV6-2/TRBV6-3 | TGTGCCAGCAGTTACCTTAATAGCAATCAGCCCCAGCATTTT | CASSYLNSNQPQHF
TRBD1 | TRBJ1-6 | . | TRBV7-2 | TGTGCCAGCACCCCAGATAGGACAGGCAATTCACCCCTCCACTTT | CASTPDRTGNSPLHF
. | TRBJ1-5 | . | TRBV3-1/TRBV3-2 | TGTGCCAGCAGCCAAGGGTTACAAAGCAATCAGCCCCAGCATTTT | CASSQGLQSNQPQHF
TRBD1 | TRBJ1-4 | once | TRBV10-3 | TGTGCCATCAGAGGGGACAGTGAAAAACTGTTTTTT | CAIRGDSEKLFF
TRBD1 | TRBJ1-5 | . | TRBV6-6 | TGTGCCAGCACCATGGGACAGGGCCGTAGCAATCAGCCCCAGCATTTT | CASTMGQGRSNQPQHF
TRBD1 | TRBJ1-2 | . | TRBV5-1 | TGCGCCAGCAGCCAGACAGGGGGCCGCGGCTACACCTTC | CASSQTGGRGYTF
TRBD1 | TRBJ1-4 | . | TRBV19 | TGTGCCAGTATGTGGACAGGGGGAAATGAAAAACTGTTTTTT | CASMWTGGNEKLFF
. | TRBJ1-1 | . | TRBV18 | TGTGCCAGCTCACCCACATCAGGGTTGAACACTGAAGCTTTCTTT | CASSPTSGLNTEAFF
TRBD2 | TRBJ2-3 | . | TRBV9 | TGTGCCAGCAGCGCTGCAATTAGCGGGAGAAACACAGATACGCAGTATTTT | CASSAAISGRNTDTQYF
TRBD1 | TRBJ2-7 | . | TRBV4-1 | TGCGCCAGCAGCCAAGCCGGGACAGGGATCTACGAGCAGTACTTC | CASSQAGTGIYEQYF
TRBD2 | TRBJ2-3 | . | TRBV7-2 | TGTGCCAGCAGCTTAAAAGGACTAGCGGGAGTTGCAGATACGCAGTATTTT | CASSLKGLAGVADTQYF
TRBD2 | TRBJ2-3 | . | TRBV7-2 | TGTGCCAGCAGCTTTACTAGCGGGGGTGATACGCAGTATTTT | CASSFTSGGDTQYF
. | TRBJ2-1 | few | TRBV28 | TGTGCCAGCAGAAGTCCCCCGGCGGTAGCGCCGTGGAATGAGCAGTTCTTC | CASRSPPAVAPWNEQFF